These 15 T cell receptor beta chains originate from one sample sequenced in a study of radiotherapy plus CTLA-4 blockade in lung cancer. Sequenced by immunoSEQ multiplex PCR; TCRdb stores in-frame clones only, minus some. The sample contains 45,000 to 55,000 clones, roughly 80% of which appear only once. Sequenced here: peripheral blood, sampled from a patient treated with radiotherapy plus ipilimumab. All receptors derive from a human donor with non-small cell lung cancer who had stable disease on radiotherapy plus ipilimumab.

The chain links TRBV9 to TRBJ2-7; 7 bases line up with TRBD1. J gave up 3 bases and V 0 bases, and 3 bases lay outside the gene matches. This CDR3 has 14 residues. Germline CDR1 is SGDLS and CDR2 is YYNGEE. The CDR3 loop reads CASSVGQGYYEQYF. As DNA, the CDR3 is TGTGCCAGCAGCGTAGGACAGGGTTACTACGAGCAGTACTTC.

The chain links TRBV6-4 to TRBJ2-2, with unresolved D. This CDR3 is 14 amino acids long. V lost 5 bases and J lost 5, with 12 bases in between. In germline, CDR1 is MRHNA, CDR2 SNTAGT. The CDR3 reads CASSSSPGTGELFF. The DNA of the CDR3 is TGTGCCAGCAGTAGCAGCCCAGGAACCGGGGAGCTGTTTTTT.

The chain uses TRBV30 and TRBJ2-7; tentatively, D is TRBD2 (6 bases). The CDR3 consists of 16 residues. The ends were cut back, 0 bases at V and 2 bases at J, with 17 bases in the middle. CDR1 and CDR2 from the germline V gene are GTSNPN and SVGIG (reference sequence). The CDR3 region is CAWSVFSGGVAYEQYF. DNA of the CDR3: TGTGCCTGGAGTGTATTCTCTGGAGGGGTAGCCTACGAGCAGTACTTC.

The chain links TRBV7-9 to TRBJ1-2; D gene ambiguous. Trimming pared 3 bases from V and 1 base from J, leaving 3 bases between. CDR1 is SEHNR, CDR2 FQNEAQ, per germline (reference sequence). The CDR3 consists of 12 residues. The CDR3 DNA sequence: TGTGCCAGCAGCTTCAGTAACTATGGCTACACCTTC. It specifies CASSFSNYGYTF.

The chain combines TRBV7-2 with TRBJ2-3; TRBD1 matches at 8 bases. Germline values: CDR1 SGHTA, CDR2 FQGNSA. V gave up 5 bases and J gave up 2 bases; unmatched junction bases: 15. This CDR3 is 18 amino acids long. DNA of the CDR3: TGTGCCAGCAGCCCGAGGACAGGGTTGTTGATCTCCACAGATACGCAGTATTTT. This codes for CASSPRTGLLISTDTQYF.

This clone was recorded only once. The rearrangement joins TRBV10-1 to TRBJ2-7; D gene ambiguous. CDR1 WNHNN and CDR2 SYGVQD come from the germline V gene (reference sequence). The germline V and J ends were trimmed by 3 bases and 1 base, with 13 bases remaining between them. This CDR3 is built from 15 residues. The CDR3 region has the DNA TGCGCCAGCAGTGAACAGAGTCTGGAATCCTACGAGCAGTACTTC. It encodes CASSEQSLESYEQYF.

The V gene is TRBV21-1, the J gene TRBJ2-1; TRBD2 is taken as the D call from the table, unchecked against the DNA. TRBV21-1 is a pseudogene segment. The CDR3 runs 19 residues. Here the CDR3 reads CASSKVSGRSSGSYNEQFF. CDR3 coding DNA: TGTGCCAGCAGCAAAGTCAGCGGGAGGAGTTCTGGGTCCTACAATGAGCAGTTCTTC.

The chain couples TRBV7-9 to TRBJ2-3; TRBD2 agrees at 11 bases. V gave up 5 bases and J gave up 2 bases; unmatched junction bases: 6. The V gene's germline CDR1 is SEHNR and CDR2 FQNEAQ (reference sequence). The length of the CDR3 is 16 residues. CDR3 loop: CASSPLSGRATDTQYF. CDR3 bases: TGTGCCAGCAGCCCCCTTAGCGGGAGGGCCACAGATACGCAGTATTTT.

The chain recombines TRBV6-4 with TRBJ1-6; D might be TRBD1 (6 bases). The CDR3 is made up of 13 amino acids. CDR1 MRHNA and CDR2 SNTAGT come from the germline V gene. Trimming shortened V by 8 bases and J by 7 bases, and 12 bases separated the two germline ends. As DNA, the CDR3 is TGTGCCAGCTCCTCCGGGACAAATTCACCCCTCCACTTT. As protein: CASSSGTNSPLHF.

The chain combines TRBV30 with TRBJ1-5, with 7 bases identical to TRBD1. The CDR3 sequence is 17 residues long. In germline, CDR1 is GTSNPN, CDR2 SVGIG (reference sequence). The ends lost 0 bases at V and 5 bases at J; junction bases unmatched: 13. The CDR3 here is CAWSVRADRPFHQPQHF. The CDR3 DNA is TGTGCCTGGAGTGTACGGGCGGACAGGCCTTTTCATCAGCCCCAGCATTTT.

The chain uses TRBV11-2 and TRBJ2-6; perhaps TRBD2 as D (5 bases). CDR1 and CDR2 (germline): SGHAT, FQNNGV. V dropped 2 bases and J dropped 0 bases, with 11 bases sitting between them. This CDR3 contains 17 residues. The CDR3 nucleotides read TGTGCCAGCAGCTTACCGAGGGCCCCCTCTGGGGCCAACGTCCTGACTTTC. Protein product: CASSLPRAPSGANVLTF.

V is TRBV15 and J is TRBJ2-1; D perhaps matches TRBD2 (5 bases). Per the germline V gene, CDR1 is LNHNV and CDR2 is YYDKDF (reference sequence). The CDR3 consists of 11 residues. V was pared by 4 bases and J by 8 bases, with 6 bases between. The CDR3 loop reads CATSNGDEQFF. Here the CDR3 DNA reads TGTGCCACCAGCAACGGGGATGAGCAGTTCTTC.

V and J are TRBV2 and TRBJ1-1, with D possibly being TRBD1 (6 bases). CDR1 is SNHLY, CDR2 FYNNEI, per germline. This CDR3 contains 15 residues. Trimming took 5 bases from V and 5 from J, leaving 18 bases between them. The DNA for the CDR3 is TGTGCCAGCAGTCGTTCGGTGGTTAGGGGGACTGAAGCTTTCTTT. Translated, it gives CASSRSVVRGTEAFF.

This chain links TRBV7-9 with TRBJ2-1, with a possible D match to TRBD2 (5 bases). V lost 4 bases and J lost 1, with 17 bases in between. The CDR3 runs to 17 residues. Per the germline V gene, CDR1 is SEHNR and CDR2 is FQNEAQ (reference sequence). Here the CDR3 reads CASSSGILATSYNEQFF. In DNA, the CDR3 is TGTGCCAGCAGCTCGGGGATTCTAGCCACGTCCTACAATGAGCAGTTCTTC.

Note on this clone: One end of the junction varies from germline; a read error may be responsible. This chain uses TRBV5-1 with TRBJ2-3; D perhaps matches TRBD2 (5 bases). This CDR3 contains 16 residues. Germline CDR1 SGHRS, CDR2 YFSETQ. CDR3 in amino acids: CASGLRSTREPDTQYF. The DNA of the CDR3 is TGCGCCAGCGGCTTAAGGTCCACCCGGGAACCAGATACGCAGTATTTT.